The rows below give T cell receptor beta chains drawn from one sample of a study of graft-versus-host responses after intestinal transplantation. Produced via immunoSEQ multiplex PCR; TCRdb's table is partial and in-frame only. The table includes approximately 23,000 clones, about two fifths detected once. The material sequenced was alloreactive CD8+ T cells from a mixed lymphocyte reaction culture, taken before transplantation. The origin of the receptors is a human patient who was an organ donor for intestinal transplantation. Each CDR3 is given with its conserved first and last residue. Each record gives: CDR3 DNA, CDR3 protein, D gene, V gene, clone size, J gene. A D gene is named only where the DNA matches it firmly. Size is omitted from some rows. Given values are once, few, many or a class for expanded clones.

CDR3 DNA: TGTGCCAGCAGTTATCATCAAAAACTGGGAAAGACCTATGGCTACACCTTC; CDR3 protein: CASSYHQKLGKTYGYTF; D gene: .; V gene: TRBV25-1; clone size: .; J gene: TRBJ1-2
CDR3 DNA: TGTGCCAGTAGGCGGGGGGGCTCCTACGAGCAGTACTTC; CDR3 protein: CASRRGGSYEQYF; D gene: TRBD2; V gene: TRBV19; clone size: .; J gene: TRBJ2-7
CDR3 DNA: TGCGCCAGCCGCCGCCCGGGTTATTTATGGTCACGCACAGATACGCAGTATTTT; CDR3 protein: CASRRPGYLWSRTDTQYF; D gene: .; V gene: TRBV4-1; clone size: few; J gene: TRBJ2-3
CDR3 DNA: TGTGCCAGCAGCTTAGGTACAGACACCATATATTTT; CDR3 protein: CASSLGTDTIYF; D gene: .; V gene: TRBV7-9; clone size: few; J gene: TRBJ1-3
CDR3 DNA: TGTGCCAGCAGTTACTCAGTGGGCCACGAGCAGTACTTC; CDR3 protein: CASSYSVGHEQYF; D gene: .; V gene: TRBV6-5; clone size: medium-sized; J gene: TRBJ2-7
CDR3 DNA: TGTGCCAGCAGCTTAGGGGGCGTAGGTGAAAAACTGTTTTTT; CDR3 protein: CASSLGGVGEKLFF; D gene: .; V gene: TRBV7-9; clone size: few; J gene: TRBJ1-4
CDR3 DNA: TGTGCCAGCAGCGTCTTAGCGGGAGGGCCATTCGATGAGCAGTTCTTC; CDR3 protein: CASSVLAGGPFDEQFF; D gene: TRBD2; V gene: TRBV9; clone size: .; J gene: TRBJ2-1
CDR3 DNA: TGCAGCGTGGCGGGGGGGGAGGGGCCCACAGATACGCAGTATTTT; CDR3 protein: CSVAGGEGPTDTQYF; D gene: TRBD2; V gene: TRBV29-1; clone size: .; J gene: TRBJ2-3
CDR3 DNA: TGTGCCAGCACCACCCCACACTATGGCTACACCTTC; CDR3 protein: CASTTPHYGYTF; D gene: .; V gene: TRBV9; clone size: few; J gene: TRBJ1-2
CDR3 DNA: TGCGCCAGCAGCCCGACAGTGAACACTGAAGCTTTCTTT; CDR3 protein: CASSPTVNTEAFF; D gene: .; V gene: TRBV4-3; clone size: few; J gene: TRBJ1-1
CDR3 DNA: TGTGCCAGCAGCCATATCATTGCAGCGGTAACCTACGAGCAGTACTTC; CDR3 protein: CASSHIIAAVTYEQYF; D gene: .; V gene: TRBV28; clone size: .; J gene: TRBJ2-7
CDR3 DNA: TGTGCCAGCAGCCAAGGGGGGAGCGGGAGAAGGAGCACAGATACGCAGTATTTT; CDR3 protein: CASSQGGSGRRSTDTQYF; D gene: TRBD2; V gene: TRBV4-2; clone size: .; J gene: TRBJ2-3
CDR3 DNA: TGCGCCAGCAGCCAATCCAGGGGTGGGAACACTGAAGCTTTCTTT; CDR3 protein: CASSQSRGGNTEAFF; D gene: .; V gene: TRBV4-1; clone size: .; J gene: TRBJ1-1
CDR3 DNA: TGTGCCAGCAGCTCAAGCGGGTCTAGCACAGATACGCAGTATTTT; CDR3 protein: CASSSSGSSTDTQYF; D gene: .; V gene: TRBV11-2; clone size: .; J gene: TRBJ2-3
CDR3 DNA: TGTGCCAGCAGTCCCAACTCTGGGGCCAACGTCCTGACTTTC; CDR3 protein: CASSPNSGANVLTF; D gene: .; V gene: TRBV6-1; clone size: .; J gene: TRBJ2-6
CDR3 DNA: TGTGCCTGGGATGAGGGCGGGGAGCTGTTTTTT; CDR3 protein: CAWDEGGELFF; D gene: .; V gene: TRBV30; clone size: few; J gene: TRBJ2-2
CDR3 DNA: TGTGCCAGCAGCTTTGGAGGGACTAGCAATCAGCCCCAGCATTTT; CDR3 protein: CASSFGGTSNQPQHF; D gene: .; V gene: TRBV13; clone size: few; J gene: TRBJ1-5